The clone carrying this T cell receptor (beta chain) showed up just a few times. This specimen comes from a study of patients and donors after allogeneic stem cell transplantation. CDR1 and CDR2 from the germline V gene are DFQATT and SNEGSKA (reference sequence). V was trimmed by 6 bases and J by 6 bases, leaving 17 bases between them. The CDR3 is made up of 13 amino acids. MiXCR, run by TCRdb on the RT-PCR reads, gives a single entry per CDR3 protein. The sample consists of hundreds of thousands of distinct CDR3 sequences, 16% of them appearing once. The sequenced sample was blood, either unsorted or a sorted T cell fraction (not recorded which). This chain uses TRBV20-1 with TRBJ1-1; D is uncertain. This sequence was found in a human donor who was either an allogeneic HSCT recipient or a stem cell or donor lymphocyte infusion donor (not recorded which). It is not recorded whose cells these are; they may come from a transplant donor. The CDR3 DNA reads as TGCAGTGCCCCGCACCCGACGGCGGCTGAAGCTTTCTTT. Protein product: CSAPHPTAAEAFF.